The clone carrying this TCR beta chain has at least ten counts. This sample is part of a study of T cells in Graves' hyperthyroidism and ophthalmopathy. A patient was excluded if there was uncontrolled infection, other autoimmune disease, pregnancy or lactation. TCR beta CDR3 sequences were amplified from RNA transcripts. The primer set for the first-round RT-PCR of the TCR CDR3 was HTBI. TCRdb recomputed calls from the multiplex PCR reads with MiXCR, one row per CDR3 protein. The table lists 250,000 to 350,000 distinct CDR3 sequences, roughly 15% of them singletons, with around 34% in the top ten. Sequenced sample: blood. This TCR was recovered from a man aged 25-45 years with Graves' hyperthyroidism.

CDR3 region: CASSLREGLLGGELFF. As DNA, the CDR3 is TGTGCCAGCAGCTTGCGGGAGGGCCTTCTTGGCGGGGAGCTGTTTTTT. V is TRBV7-8 and J is TRBJ2-2; 9 nucleotides line up with TRBD2. The CDR3 totals 16 residues. Losses at the gene ends were 3 bases for V and 7 bases for J; bases not matched to a gene: 9. Germline V gene lookup returns CDR1 SGHVS and CDR2 FQNEAQ.